The following is a TCR beta chain sequence with its context. The CDR3 spans 15 residues. J lost 4 bases, V lost 4 bases, and 9 bases had no gene match. The germline gives CDR1 MNHNS, CDR2 SASEGT. The record originates from a study of T cells in Graves' hyperthyroidism and ophthalmopathy. Amplification of TCR beta CDR3 regions was performed using RNA transcripts as template. In the first-round RT-PCR of the TCR CDR3, the HTBI primer set was used. TCRdb called the multiplex PCR reads again in MiXCR, with one record for every CDR3 protein. The sample has about 400,000 distinct CDR3 sequences, approximately 25% seen once.

Sequenced input: blood. The gene calls are TRBV6-1 and TRBJ2-7; 8 bases map to TRBD1. The receptor was derived from a man in his forties or fifties with Graves' hyperthyroidism. CDR3 nucleotide sequence: TGTGCCAGCAGTGCGTCCGGGACAGGTGGATACGAGCAGTACTTC. It is translated as CASSASGTGGYEQYF.